This note documents a single T cell receptor beta chain sequence. The data were taken from a study of blood T cell repertoires in COVID-19. Study in general: Samples taken during acute and convalescent COVID-19 were collected in the United States, Italy and Spain. Sources were T cells, B-cell-depleted T cells, or PBMCs; the material itself was cDNA or gDNA.

Some clones are missing from TCRdb's copy, which holds only in-frame ones; the method was immunoSEQ multiplex PCR. Of 50,000 or so clones listed, approximately 81% are singletons. The V end was cut by 5 bases, the J end by 3 bases, with 13 bases between. Germline lookup yields CDR1 MDHEN and CDR2 SYDVKM. The CDR3 is 14 amino acids. The receptor's source is a man in his forties with active COVID-19. The sequenced sample was peripheral blood. This chain uses TRBV28 with TRBJ1-1; TRBD1 is a possible D gene (5 bases). The CDR3 coding sequence is TGTGCCAGCAGTCCCGGGGGGTGGGACACTGAAGCTTTCTTT. Translated: CASSPGGWDTEAFF.